One and the same sample provided the 5 T cell receptor beta chains below, sequenced in a study of molecular identifiers for immune sequencing clone quantification. TCRdb re-called the PCR reads through MiXCR, storing one row per CDR3 protein. The repertoire consists of about 10,000 distinct CDR3 sequences, with 21% occurring once and the leading ten covering more than 1.4%. The material sequenced was naive CD8+ T cells from blood, with Jurkat cell RNA spiked in. Subset of the sample: FACS-sorted CD8+CD4-CCR7+CD45RA+ naive T cells. The receptors were gathered from a human donor in good health. Some libraries in this study had Jurkat cell RNA spiked in.

This clonotype was found many times. The chain has TRBV10-3 and TRBJ2-3; 10 bases line up with TRBD2. This CDR3 has 16 amino acids. The ends lost 11 bases at V and 5 bases at J; junction bases unmatched: 16. Germline V gene sequence: CDR1 ENHRY, CDR2 SYGVKD. In nucleotides, the CDR3 is TGTGCCGGGAGCCCGGCAAGCGGGGGGGTTGGAGATACGCAGTATTTT. Translation gives CAGSPASGGVGDTQYF.

The chain carries TRBV6-5 and TRBJ2-7; 7 bases are shared with TRBD2. In germline, CDR1 is MNHEY, CDR2 SVGAGI. The CDR3 sequence is 11 residues long. The ends lost 8 bases at V and 9 bases at J; junction bases unmatched: 7. The CDR3 DNA reads as TGTGCCAGCGAAAGCGGGGACGCGCAGTACTTC. Translation gives CASESGDAQYF.

Comments on this clonotype: Relative to the germline gene, one junction end is altered; a read error may explain this. The J gene is TRBJ2-6, the V gene TRBV6-5, with TRBD1 as a possible D gene (5 bases). The germline CDR1 and CDR2 sequences are MNHEY and SVGAGI. The CDR3 sequence is 13 residues long. Here the CDR3 DNA reads TGTGCCAGCAGTTACTCTGGGGCCAACGTCCCGACTTTC. Amino acids: CASSYSGANVPTF.

The V call is TRBV28, the J call TRBJ1-5, with D unclear. In germline, CDR1 is MDHEN, CDR2 SYDVKM. Trimming took 2 bases from V and 5 from J, leaving 13 bases between them. The CDR3 length is 15 residues. The CDR3 here is CASSLAAQRDQPQHF. The CDR3 DNA reads TGTGCCAGCAGTTTAGCCGCACAGAGGGATCAGCCCCAGCATTTT.

This clonotype was seen ten or more times. V usage is TRBV28 and J usage is TRBJ2-5; D call uncertain. There are 13 residues in the CDR3. Germline lookup yields CDR1 MDHEN and CDR2 SYDVKM. V lost 6 bases and J 5 bases, leaving 13 bases between the germline ends. The CDR3: CASSLLLRETQYF. CDR3 in DNA: TGTGCCAGCAGCCTACTACTAAGGGAGACCCAGTACTTC. Full variable domain (missing parts from reference TRBV28 and TRBJ2-5): DVKVTQSSRYLVKRTGEKVFLECVQDMDHENMFWYRQDPGLGLRLIYFSYDVKMKEKGDIPEGYSVSREKKERFSLILESASTNQTSMYLCASSLLLRETQYFGPGTRLLVL.